The 9 T cell receptor beta chains below come from one sample, sequenced in a study of T cells after yellow fever vaccination. MiXCR was run by TCRdb on the 5' RACE reads, yielding one entry per CDR3 protein. The repertoire includes 95,000 to 100,000 distinct CDR3 sequences, around 5.8% of them detected once, and about two fifths sits in the top ten. Sequenced material: CD8+ T cells sorted from PBMCs, taken 10 days after the yellow fever booster vaccination. The receptors were gathered from a man aged 18-30 years who received the YFV17D yellow fever vaccine.

The rearrangement uses TRBV4-1 and TRBJ2-2, with TRBD2 as a possible D gene (5 bases). The CDR3 has 13 residues. Trimming left V 3 bases short and J 4 bases short, with 6 bases between. CDR1 is MGHRA, CDR2 YSYEKL, per germline. The CDR3 sequence is CASSHLATGELFF. The DNA of the CDR3 is TGCGCCAGCAGCCACCTAGCCACCGGGGAGCTGTTTTTT.

This clonotype was observed many times. A read error may account for a junction end that differs from germline. The CDR3 here is CRATGGSTDTQYF. Here the CDR3 DNA reads TGCAGGGCTACAGGGGGAAGCACAGATACGCAGTATTTT. The rearrangement joins TRBV20-1 to TRBJ2-3, with 8 positions matching TRBD1. The germline CDR1 and CDR2 sequences are DFQATT and SNEGSKA (reference sequence). The CDR3 runs 13 residues.

The chain is built from TRBV4-1 and TRBJ2-2, with D perhaps matching TRBD1 (5 bases). The V gene's germline CDR1 is MGHRA and CDR2 YSYEKL. CDR3 length equals 15 residues. V was trimmed by 1 base and J by 4 bases, leaving 10 bases between them. CDR3 bases: TGCGCCAGCAGCCAAGGACAGAACCCCACCGGGGAGCTGTTTTTT. Protein product: CASSQGQNPTGELFF.

This clonotype was counted a few times. J is TRBJ2-7 and V is TRBV19; TRBD2 is a possible D gene (6 bases). The germline V gene has CDR1 LNHDA and CDR2 SQIVND (reference sequence). The CDR3 is 15 amino acids. Trimming stripped 3 bases from V and 0 bases from J, with 12 bases between. DNA for the CDR3: TGTGCCAGTAGTATCTTGGACGGGAGCTCCTACGAGCAGTACTTC. Its translation: CASSILDGSSYEQYF.

Only a few counts were recorded for this clonotype. The chain recombines TRBV24-1 with TRBJ2-7; 7 bases are shared with TRBD1. With 7 bases clipped from V and 4 bases from J, the junction kept 6 bases outside the gene matches. Germline CDR1 is KGHDR and CDR2 is SFDVKD. The CDR3 is made up of 13 amino acids. CDR3 nucleotide sequence: TGTGCCACCAGAAGACAGGGTAGTTACGAGCAGTACTTC. Translating it yields CATRRQGSYEQYF.

The rearrangement uses TRBV3-1 and TRBJ1-2, with no clear D. Germline assignment: CDR1 LGHDT and CDR2 YNNKEL (reference sequence). CDR3 length equals 16 residues. Trimming cost V 0 bases and J 3 bases, with 14 bases left between them. CDR3 nucleotides: TGTGCCAGCAGCCAAGATGCGGCGGGTCTATACTATGGCTACACCTTC. It is translated as CASSQDAAGLYYGYTF.

This clonotype was seen many times. This chain uses TRBV6-6 with TRBJ2-7, with a weak D call TRBD2 (5 bases). This CDR3 spans 12 amino acids. The V gene lost 5 bases and the J gene lost 5 bases, with 10 bases spanning the gap. The germline V gene has CDR1 MNHNY and CDR2 SVGAGI (reference sequence). CDR3 loop: CASSPGVDEQYV. The CDR3 bases are TGTGCCAGCAGTCCCGGGGTGGACGAGCAGTACGTC.

This clonotype was detected only a few times. The chain is built from TRBV4-1 and TRBJ1-2; no firm D call. Trimming left V 1 base short and J 4 bases short, with 13 bases between. CDR1 is MGHRA and CDR2 is YSYEKL in the germline V gene. The CDR3 runs 15 residues. CDR3 region: CASSQVGTASYGYTF. The CDR3 DNA reads TGCGCCAGCAGCCAAGTTGGAACCGCGAGCTATGGCTACACCTTC.

This clonotype was seen ten or more times. The V gene is TRBV6-5, the J gene TRBJ2-3, with D unresolved. Germline V gene sequence: CDR1 MNHEY, CDR2 SVGAGI. V lost 2 bases and J lost 2, with 5 bases in between. The CDR3 spans 13 residues. The DNA for the CDR3 is TGTGCCAGCAGTTACGGGCCCACAGATACGCAGTATTTT. Protein sequence: CASSYGPTDTQYF.